The clone carrying this T cell receptor (beta chain) was counted once. The antigen is not known. The sample is drawn from a study of T cell responses to AZD1222 COVID-19 vaccine. Findings and caveats of the study: Repertoire sampling was restricted to post-peak T cell response timepoints. It should be noted that donors were predominantly white British and more often female, and clonal diversity was possibly underestimated. Within unmutated variant regions lay the reported targets of nearly half of spike-specific TCRs.

Trimming took 0 bases from V and 4 from J, leaving 10 bases between them. The length of the CDR3 is 14 residues. Germline V CDR1 and CDR2: SGHRS, YFSETQ. TCRdb keeps only in-frame clones here, not all; method: immunoSEQ multiplex PCR. The repertoire holds 95,000 to 120,000 clones, with approximately 89% as singletons. The sequencing used peripheral blood, collected on day 0 of MenACWY control vaccination. This TCR was sampled from an adult in good health. V gene TRBV5-1 combines with J gene TRBJ1-2, with D possibly TRBD1 on 5 matching bases. This CDR3 reads CASSLGAGGYGYTF. In DNA, the CDR3 is TGCGCCAGCAGCTTGGGGGCTGGGGGCTATGGCTACACCTTC.